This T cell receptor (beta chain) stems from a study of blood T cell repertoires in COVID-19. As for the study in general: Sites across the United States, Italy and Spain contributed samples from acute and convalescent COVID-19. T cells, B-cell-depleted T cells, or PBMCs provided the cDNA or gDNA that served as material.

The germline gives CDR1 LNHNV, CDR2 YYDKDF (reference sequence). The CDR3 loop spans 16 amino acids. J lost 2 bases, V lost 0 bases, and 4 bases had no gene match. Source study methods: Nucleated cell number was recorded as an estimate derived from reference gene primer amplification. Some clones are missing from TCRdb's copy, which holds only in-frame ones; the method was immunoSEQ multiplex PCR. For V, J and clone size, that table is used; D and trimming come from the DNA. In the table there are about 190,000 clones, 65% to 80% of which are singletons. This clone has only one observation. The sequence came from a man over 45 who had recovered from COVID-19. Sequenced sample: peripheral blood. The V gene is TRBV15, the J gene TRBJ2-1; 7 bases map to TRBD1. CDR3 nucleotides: TGTGCCACCAGCAGAGATTTCAGGGGGACCTACAATGAGCAGTTCTTC. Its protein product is CATSRDFRGTYNEQFF. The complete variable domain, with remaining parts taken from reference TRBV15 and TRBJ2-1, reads DAMVIQNPRYQVTQFGKPVTLSCSQTLNHNVMYWYQQKSSQAPKLLFHYYDKDFNNEADTPDNFQSRRPNTSFCFLDIRSPGLGDTAMYLCATSRDFRGTYNEQFFGPGTRLTVL.